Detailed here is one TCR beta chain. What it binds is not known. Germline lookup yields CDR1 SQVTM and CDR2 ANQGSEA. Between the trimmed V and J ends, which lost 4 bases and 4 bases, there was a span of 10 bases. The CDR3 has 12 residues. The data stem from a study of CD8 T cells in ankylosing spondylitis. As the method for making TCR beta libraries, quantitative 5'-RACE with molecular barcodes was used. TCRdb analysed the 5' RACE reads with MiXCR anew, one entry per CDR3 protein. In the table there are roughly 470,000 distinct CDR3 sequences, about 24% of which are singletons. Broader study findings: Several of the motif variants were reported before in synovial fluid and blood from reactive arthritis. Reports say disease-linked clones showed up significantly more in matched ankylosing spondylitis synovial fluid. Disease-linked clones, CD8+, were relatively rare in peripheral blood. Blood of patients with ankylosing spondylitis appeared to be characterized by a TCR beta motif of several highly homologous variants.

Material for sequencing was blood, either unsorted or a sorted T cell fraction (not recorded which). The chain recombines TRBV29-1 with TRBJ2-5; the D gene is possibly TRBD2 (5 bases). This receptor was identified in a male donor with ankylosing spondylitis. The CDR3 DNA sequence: TGCAGCGTTGCTAGAGAGGGAGAGACCCAGTACTTC. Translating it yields CSVAREGETQYF.